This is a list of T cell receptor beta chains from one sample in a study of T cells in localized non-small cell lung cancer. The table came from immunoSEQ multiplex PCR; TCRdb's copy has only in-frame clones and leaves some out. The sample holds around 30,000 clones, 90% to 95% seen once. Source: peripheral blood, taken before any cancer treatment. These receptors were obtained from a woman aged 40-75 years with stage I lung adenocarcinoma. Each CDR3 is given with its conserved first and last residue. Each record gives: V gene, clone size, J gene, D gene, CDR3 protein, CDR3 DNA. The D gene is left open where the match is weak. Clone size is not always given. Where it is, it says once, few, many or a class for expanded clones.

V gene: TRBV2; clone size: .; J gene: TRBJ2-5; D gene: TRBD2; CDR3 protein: CARTLKAGEETQYF; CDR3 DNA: TGTGCCAGAACCTTAAAAGCGGGAGAAGAGACCCAGTACTTC
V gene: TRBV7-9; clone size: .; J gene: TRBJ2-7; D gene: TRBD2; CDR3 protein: CASSLVASGGGEQYF; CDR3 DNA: TGTGCCAGCAGCTTAGTGGCTAGCGGGGGTGGCGAGCAGTACTTC
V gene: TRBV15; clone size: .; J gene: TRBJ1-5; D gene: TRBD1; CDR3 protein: CATSREGQGKRQPQHF; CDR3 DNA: TGTGCCACCAGCAGAGAGGGACAGGGGAAGAGACAGCCCCAGCATTTT
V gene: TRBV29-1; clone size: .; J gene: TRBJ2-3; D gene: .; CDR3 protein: CSVDESTDTQYF; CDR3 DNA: TGCAGCGTCGACGAAAGCACAGATACGCAGTATTTT
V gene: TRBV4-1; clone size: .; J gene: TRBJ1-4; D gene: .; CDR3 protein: CASGRGPVRTVNEKLFF; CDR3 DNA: TGCGCCAGCGGGCGAGGTCCCGTCAGGACCGTTAATGAAAAACTGTTTTTT
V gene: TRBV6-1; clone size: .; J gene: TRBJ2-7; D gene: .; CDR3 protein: CASSKTTGSYEQYF; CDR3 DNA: TGTGCCAGCAGTAAAACAACTGGAAGCTACGAGCAGTACTTC
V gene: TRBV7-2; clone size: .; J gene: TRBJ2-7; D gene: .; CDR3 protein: CASSSMGGRAYEQYF; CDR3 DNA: TGTGCCAGCAGCTCGATGGGGGGCAGAGCCTACGAGCAGTACTTC
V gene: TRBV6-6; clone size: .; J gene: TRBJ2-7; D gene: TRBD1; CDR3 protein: CASSLQGAYEQYF; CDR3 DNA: TGTGCCAGCAGTTTACAGGGGGCCTACGAGCAGTACTTC
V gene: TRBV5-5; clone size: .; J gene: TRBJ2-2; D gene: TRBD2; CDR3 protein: CASSLVVAGGTGELFF; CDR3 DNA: TGTGCCAGCAGCTTGGTCGTAGCGGGAGGGACCGGGGAGCTGTTTTTT
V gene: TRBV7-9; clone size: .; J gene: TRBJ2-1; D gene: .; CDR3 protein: CASSHVAYDKGEQFF; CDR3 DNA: TGTGCCAGCAGCCATGTGGCTTACGACAAGGGTGAGCAGTTCTTC
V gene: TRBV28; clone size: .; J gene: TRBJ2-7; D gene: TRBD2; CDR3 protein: CASSLAGTSGDYEQYF; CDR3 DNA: TGTGCCAGCAGTTTAGCCGGGACGAGCGGGGACTACGAGCAGTACTTC
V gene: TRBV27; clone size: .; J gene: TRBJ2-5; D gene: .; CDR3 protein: CASSSGAASQETQYF; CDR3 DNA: TGTGCCAGCAGCTCTGGGGCAGCGAGCCAAGAGACCCAGTACTTC
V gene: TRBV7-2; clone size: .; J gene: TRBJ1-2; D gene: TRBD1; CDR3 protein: CASSIGDRGHGYTF; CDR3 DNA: TGTGCCAGCAGCATAGGGGACAGGGGGCATGGCTACACCTTC
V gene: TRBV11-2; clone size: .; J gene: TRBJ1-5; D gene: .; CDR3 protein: CASIRPHQPQHF; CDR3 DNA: TGTGCCAGCATCCGCCCCCATCAGCCCCAGCATTTT
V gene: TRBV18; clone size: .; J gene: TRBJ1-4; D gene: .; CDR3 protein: CASSPQVDIGEKLFF; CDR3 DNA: TGTGCCAGCTCACCGCAAGTCGACATCGGTGAAAAACTGTTTTTT
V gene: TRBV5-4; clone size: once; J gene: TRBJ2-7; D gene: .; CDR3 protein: CASSLGGSRSVYEQYF; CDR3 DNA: TGTGCCAGCAGCTTGGGGGGATCCAGATCCGTCTACGAGCAGTACTTC
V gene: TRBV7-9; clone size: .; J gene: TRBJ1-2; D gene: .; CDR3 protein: CASSPTGAAGYTF; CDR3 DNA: TGTGCCAGCAGCCCAACGGGGGCGGCTGGCTACACCTTC
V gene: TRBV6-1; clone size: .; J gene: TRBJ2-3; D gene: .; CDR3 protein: CASSDPGRELTDTQYF; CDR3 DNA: TGTGCCAGCAGTGATCCTGGCCGGGAACTCACAGATACGCAGTATTTT
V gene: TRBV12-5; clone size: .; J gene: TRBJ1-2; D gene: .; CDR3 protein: CASGLVPRGSGNYGYTF; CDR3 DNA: TGTGCTAGTGGTTTGGTACCGAGGGGATCCGGTAACTATGGCTACACCTTC
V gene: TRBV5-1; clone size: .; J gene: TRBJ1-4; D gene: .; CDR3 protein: CASSLGVGAPEKLFF; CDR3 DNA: TGCGCCAGCAGCTTGGGGGTGGGGGCGCCGGAAAAACTGTTTTTT
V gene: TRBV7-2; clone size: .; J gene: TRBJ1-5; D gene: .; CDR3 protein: CASSLGQYSNQPQHF; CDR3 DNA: TGTGCCAGCAGCTTGGGCCAGTATAGCAATCAGCCCCAGCATTTT
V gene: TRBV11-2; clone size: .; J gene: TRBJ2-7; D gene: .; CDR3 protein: CASSLNYEQYF; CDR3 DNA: TGTGCCAGCAGCTTAAACTACGAGCAGTACTTC
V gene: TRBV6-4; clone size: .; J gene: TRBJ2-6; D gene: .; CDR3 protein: CASSHRASGANVLTF; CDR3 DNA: TGTGCCAGCAGTCACAGGGCCTCTGGGGCCAACGTCCTGACTTTC
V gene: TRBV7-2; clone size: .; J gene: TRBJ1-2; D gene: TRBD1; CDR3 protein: CASSLGQGRNYGYTF; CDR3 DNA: TGTGCCAGCAGCCTTGGACAGGGGAGAAACTATGGCTACACCTTC
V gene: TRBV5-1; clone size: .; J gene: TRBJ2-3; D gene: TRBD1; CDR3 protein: CASSLGGGGTGRTDTQYF; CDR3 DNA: TGCGCCAGCAGCTTGGGAGGCGGAGGGACAGGGCGGACAGATACGCAGTATTTT
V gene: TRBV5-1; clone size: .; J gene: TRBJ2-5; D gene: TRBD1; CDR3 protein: CASGGTGGGETQYF; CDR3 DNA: TGCGCCAGCGGAGGGACAGGGGGAGGAGAGACCCAGTACTTC
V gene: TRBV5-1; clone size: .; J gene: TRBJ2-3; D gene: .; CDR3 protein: CASSPGLPSTDTQYF; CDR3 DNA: TGCGCCAGCAGCCCAGGACTACCTAGCACAGATACGCAGTATTTT
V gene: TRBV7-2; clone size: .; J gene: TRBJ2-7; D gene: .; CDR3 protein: CASSLNRGSYEQYF; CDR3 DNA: TGTGCCAGCAGCTTAAATCGGGGCTCCTACGAGCAGTACTTC
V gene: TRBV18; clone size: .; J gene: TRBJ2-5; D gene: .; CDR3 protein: CASSLSDRNQETQYF; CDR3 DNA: TGTGCCAGCTCACTATCTGACAGAAACCAAGAGACCCAGTACTTC
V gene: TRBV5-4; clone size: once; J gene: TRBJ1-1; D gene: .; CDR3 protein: CASSLSISEGEAFF; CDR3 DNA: TGTGCCAGCAGCTTGTCGATTTCTGAGGGTGAAGCTTTCTTT
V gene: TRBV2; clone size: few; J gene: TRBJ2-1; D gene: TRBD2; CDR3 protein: CASSAPLAGVYNEQFF; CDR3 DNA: TGTGCCAGCAGTGCCCCACTAGCGGGAGTCTACAATGAGCAGTTCTTC
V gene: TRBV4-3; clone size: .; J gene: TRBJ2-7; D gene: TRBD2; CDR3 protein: CASSIGTSAYEQYF; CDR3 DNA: TGCGCCAGCAGCATCGGGACTAGCGCTTACGAGCAGTACTTC
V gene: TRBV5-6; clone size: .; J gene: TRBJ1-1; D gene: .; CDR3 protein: CASSLGATRTSGTEAFF; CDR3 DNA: TGTGCCAGCAGCTTGGGGGCCACACGCACATCGGGGACTGAAGCTTTCTTT
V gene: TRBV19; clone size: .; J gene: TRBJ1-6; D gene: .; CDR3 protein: CASSIITGRGTYNSPLHF; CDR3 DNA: TGTGCCAGTAGTATAATTACAGGGCGAGGCACCTATAATTCACCCCTCCACTTT
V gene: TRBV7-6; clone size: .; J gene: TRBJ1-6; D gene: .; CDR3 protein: CASSLVASGREPHLPLHF; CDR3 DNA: TGTGCCAGCAGCTTAGTTGCGTCGGGCAGGGAACCCCATTTACCCCTCCACTTT
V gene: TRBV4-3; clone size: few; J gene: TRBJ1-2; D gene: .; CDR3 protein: CASSQVLESHYGYTF; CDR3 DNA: TGCGCCAGCAGCCAAGTATTGGAATCGCACTATGGCTACACCTTC
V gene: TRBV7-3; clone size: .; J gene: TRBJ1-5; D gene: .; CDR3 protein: CASSYDRNQPQHF; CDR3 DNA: TGTGCCAGCAGCTACGACAGAAATCAGCCCCAGCATTTT
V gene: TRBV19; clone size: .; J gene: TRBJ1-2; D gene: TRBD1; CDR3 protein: CASSIWDSVNYGYTF; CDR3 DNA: TGTGCCAGTAGTATCTGGGACAGCGTAAACTATGGCTACACCTTC
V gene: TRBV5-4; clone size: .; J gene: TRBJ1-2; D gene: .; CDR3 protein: CASSLFTTENSYGYTF; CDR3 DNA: TGTGCCAGCAGCTTGTTTACTACAGAGAATAGCTATGGCTACACCTTC
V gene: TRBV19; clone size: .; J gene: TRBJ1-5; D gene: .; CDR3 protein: CASKVNQDRNYQPQHF; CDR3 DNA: TGTGCCAGTAAAGTTAATCAGGACAGAAACTATCAGCCCCAGCATTTT
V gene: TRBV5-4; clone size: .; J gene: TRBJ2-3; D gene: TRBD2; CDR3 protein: CASSNSGTSGSDTQYF; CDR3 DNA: TGTGCCAGCAGCAATTCCGGGACTAGCGGATCGGATACGCAGTATTTT
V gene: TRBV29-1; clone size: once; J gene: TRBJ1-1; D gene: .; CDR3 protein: CSVEDPWTAEAFF; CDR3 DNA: TGCAGCGTTGAAGATCCCTGGACCGCTGAAGCTTTCTTT
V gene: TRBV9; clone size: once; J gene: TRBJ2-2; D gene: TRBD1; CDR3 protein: CASSVTGGGNTGELFF; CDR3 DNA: TGTGCCAGCAGCGTCACAGGGGGCGGCAACACCGGGGAGCTGTTTTTT
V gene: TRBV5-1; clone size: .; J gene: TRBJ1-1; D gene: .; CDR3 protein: CASSIRGQNTEAFF; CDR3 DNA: TGCGCCAGCAGTATTCGGGGGCAGAACACTGAAGCTTTCTTT
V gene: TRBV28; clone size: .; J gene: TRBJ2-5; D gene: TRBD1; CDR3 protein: CASSDIDRGETQYF; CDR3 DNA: TGTGCCAGCAGTGATATCGACAGGGGAGAGACCCAGTACTTC
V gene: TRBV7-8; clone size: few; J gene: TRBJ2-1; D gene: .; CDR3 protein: CASSRRLERGNEQFF; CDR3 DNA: TGTGCCAGCAGCCGCCGACTGGAAAGGGGCAATGAGCAGTTCTTC
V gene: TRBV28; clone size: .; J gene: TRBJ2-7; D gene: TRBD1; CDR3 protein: CASSKDRGAYEQYF; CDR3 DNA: TGTGCCAGCAGTAAGGACAGGGGAGCCTACGAGCAGTACTTC
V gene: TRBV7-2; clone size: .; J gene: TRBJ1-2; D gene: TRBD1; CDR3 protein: CASSSQGALDYGYTF; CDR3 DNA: TGTGCCAGCAGCTCGCAGGGGGCATTGGACTATGGCTACACCTTC
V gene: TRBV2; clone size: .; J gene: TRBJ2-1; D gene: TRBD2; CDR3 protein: CASSELAGDYNEQFF; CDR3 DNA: TGTGCCAGCAGTGAACTAGCGGGGGACTACAATGAGCAGTTCTTC
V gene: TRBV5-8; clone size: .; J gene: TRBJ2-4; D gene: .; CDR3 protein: CASSSDILAKNIQYF; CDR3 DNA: TGTGCCAGCAGCTCGGACATTCTAGCCAAAAACATTCAGTACTTC